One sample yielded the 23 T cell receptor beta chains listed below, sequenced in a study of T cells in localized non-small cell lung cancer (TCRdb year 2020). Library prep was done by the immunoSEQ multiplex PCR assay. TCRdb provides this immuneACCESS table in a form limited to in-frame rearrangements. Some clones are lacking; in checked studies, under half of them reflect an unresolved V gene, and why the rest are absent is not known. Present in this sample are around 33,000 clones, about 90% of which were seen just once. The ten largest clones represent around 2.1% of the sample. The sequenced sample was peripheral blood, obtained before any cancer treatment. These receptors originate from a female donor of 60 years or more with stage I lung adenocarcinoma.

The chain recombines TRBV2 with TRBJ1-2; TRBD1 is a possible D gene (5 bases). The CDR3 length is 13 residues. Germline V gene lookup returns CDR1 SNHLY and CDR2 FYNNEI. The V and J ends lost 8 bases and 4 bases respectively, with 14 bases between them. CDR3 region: CASRTGPAYGYTF. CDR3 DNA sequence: TGTGCCAGCCGGACGGGGCCGGCCTATGGCTACACCTTC.

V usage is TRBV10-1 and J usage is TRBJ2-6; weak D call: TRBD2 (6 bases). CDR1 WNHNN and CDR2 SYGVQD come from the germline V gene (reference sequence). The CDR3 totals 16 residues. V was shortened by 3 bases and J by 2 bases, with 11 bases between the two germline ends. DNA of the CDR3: TGCGCCAGCAGTGATCAGGGAGGTACTGGGGCCAACGTCCTGACTTTC. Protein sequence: CASSDQGGTGANVLTF.

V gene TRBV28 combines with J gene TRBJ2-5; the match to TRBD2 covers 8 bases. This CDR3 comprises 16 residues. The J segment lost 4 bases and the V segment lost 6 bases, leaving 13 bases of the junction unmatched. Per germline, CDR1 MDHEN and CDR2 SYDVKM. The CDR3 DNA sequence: TGTGCCAGCAGCCCCGGGGGGGTGAGGGCCAGAGAGACCCAGTACTTC. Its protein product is CASSPGGVRARETQYF. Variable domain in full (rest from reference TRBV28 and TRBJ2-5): DVKVTQSSRYLVKRTGEKVFLECVQDMDHENMFWYRQDPGLGLRLIYFSYDVKMKEKGDIPEGYSVSREKKERFSLILESASTNQTSMYLCASSPGGVRARETQYFGPGTRLLVL.

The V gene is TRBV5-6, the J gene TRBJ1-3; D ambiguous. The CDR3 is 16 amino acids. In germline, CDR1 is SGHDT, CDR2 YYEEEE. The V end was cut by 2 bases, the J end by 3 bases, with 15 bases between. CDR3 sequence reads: CASSLIPRIGGNTIYF. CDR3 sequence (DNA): TGTGCCAGCAGCTTAATCCCTCGGATAGGTGGAAACACCATATATTTT.

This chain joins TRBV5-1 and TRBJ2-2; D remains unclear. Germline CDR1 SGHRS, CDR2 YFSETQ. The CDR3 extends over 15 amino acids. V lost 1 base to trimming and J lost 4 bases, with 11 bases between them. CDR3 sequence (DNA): TGCGCCAGCAGCTTGAAGATAGGTTCCACCGGGGAGCTGTTTTTT. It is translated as CASSLKIGSTGELFF.

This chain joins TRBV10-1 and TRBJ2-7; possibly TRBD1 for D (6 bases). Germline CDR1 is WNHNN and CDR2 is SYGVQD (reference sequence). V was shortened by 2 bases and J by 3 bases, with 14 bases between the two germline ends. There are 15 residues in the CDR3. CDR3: CASSEAGTTIYEQYF. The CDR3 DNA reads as TGCGCCAGCAGTGAGGCTGGGACAACTATCTACGAGCAGTACTTC.

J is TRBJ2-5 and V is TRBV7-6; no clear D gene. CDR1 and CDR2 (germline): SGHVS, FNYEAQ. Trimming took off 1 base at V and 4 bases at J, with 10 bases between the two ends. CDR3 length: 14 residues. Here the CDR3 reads CASSLGSDGETQYF. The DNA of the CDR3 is TGTGCCAGCAGCTTAGGCAGTGACGGAGAGACCCAGTACTTC.

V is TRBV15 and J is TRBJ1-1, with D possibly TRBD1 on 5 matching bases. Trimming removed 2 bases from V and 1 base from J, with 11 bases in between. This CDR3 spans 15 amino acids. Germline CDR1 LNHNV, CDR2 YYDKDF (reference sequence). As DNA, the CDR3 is TGTGCCACCAGCAGATATGGGGGAGGGAACACTGAAGCTTTCTTT. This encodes CATSRYGGGNTEAFF.

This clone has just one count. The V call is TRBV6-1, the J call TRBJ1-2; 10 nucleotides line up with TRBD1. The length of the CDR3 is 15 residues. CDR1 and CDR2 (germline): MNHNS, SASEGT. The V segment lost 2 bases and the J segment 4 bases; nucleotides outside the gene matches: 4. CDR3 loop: CASSERDRGSYGYTF. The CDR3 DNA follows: TGTGCCAGCAGTGAAAGGGACAGGGGCTCCTATGGCTACACCTTC.

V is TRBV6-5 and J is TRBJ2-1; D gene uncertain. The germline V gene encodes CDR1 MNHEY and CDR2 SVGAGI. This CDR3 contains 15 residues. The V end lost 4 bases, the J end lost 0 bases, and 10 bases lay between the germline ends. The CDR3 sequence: CASSWAYRSYNEQFF. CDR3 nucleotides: TGTGCCAGCAGTTGGGCCTACCGCTCCTACAATGAGCAGTTCTTC.

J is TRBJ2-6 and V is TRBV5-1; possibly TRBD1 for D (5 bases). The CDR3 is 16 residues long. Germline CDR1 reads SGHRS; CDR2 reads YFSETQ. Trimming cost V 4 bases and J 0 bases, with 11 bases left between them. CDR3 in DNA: TGCGCCAGCAGCGCCCAGACAGACTCTGGGGCCAACGTCCTGACTTTC. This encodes CASSAQTDSGANVLTF. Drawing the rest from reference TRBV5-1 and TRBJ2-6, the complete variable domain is KAGVTQTPRYLIKTRGQQVTLSCSPISGHRSVSWYQQTPGQGLQFLFEYFSETQRNKGNFPGRFSGRQFSNSRSEMNVSTLELGDSALYLCASSAQTDSGANVLTFGAGSRLTVL.

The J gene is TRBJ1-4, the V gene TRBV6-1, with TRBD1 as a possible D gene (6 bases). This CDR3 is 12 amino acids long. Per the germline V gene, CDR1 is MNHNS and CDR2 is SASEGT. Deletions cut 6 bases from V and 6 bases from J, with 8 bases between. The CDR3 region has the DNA TGTGCCAGCAGGGACAGCCATGAAAAACTGTTTTTT. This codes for CASRDSHEKLFF.

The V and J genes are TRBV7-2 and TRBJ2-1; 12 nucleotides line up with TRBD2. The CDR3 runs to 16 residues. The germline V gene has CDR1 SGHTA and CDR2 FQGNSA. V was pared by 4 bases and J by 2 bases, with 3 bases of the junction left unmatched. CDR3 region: CASSSLAGGTYNEQFF. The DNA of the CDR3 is TGTGCCAGCAGCTCACTAGCGGGGGGTACCTACAATGAGCAGTTCTTC.

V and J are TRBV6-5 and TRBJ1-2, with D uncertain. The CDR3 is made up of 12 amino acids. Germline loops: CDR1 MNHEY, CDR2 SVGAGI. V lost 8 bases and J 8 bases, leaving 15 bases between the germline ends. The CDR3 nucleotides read TGTGCCAGCGAGGGCTCGACTGGGGGCTACACCTTC. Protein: CASEGSTGGYTF.

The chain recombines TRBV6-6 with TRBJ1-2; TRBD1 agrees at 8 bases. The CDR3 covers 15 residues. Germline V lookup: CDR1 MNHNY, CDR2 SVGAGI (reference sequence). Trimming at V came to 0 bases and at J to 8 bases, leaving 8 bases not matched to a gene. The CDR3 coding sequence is TGTGCCAGCAGTTACTCGAGTCAGGGGGCTGGAGGCTACACCTTC. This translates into CASSYSSQGAGGYTF.

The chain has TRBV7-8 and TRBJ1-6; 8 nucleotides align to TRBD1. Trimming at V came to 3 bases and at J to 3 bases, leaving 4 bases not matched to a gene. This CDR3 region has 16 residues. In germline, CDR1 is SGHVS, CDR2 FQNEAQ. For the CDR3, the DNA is TGTGCCAGCAGCTTGGCCGGGACAGGCTATAATTCACCCCTCCACTTT. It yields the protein CASSLAGTGYNSPLHF. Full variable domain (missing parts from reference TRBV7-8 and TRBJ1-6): GAGVSQSPRYKVAKRGQDVALRCDPISGHVSLFWYQQALGQGPEFLTYFQNEAQLDKSGLPSDRFFAERPEGSVSTLKIQRTQQEDSAVYLCASSLAGTGYNSPLHFGNGTRLTVT.

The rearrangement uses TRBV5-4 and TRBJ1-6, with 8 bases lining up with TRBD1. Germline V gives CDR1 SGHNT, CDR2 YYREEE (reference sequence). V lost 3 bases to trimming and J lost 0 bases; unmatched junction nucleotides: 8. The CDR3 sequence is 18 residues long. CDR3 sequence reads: CASSYGQGGSSYNSPLHF. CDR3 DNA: TGTGCCAGCAGCTACGGACAGGGTGGAAGCTCCTATAATTCACCCCTCCACTTT.

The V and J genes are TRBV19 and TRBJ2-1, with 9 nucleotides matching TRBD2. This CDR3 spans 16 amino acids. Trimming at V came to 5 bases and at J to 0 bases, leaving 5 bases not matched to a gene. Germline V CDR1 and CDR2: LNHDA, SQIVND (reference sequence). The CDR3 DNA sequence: TGTGCCAGTAGTCTAGCGGGGAGCAGCTCCTACAATGAGCAGTTCTTC. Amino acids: CASSLAGSSSYNEQFF.

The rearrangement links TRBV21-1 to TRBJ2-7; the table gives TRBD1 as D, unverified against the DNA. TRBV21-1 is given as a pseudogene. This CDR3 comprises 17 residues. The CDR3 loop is CASSKEFKDREIYEQYF. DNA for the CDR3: TGTGCCAGCAGCAAAGAATTTAAGGACAGAGAAATCTACGAGCAGTACTTC.

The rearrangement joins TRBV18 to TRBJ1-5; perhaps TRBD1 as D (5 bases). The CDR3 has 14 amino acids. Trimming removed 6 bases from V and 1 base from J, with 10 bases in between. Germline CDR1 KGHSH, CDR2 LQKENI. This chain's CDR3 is CASSGTESNQPQHF. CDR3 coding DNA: TGTGCCAGCTCGGGGACGGAGAGCAATCAGCCCCAGCATTTT.

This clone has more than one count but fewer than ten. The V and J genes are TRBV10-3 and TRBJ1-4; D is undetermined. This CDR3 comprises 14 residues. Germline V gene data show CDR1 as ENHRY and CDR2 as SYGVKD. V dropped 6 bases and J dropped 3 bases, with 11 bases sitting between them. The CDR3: CAISNSGPNEKLFF. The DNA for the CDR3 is TGTGCCATCAGCAACAGTGGGCCTAATGAAAAACTGTTTTTT.

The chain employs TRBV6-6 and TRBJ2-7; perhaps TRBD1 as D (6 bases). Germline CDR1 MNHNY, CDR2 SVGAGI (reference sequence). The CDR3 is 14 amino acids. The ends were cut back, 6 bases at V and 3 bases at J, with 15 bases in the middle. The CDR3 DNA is TGTGCCAGCAGCGACAGGACCAACTACTACGAGCAGTACTTC. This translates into CASSDRTNYYEQYF.

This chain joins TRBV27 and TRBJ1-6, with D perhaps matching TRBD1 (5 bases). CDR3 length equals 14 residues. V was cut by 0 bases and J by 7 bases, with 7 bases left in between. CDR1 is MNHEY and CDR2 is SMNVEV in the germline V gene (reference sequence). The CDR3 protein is CASSLSWGNSPLHF. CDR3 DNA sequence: TGTGCCAGCAGTTTATCGTGGGGGAATTCACCCCTCCACTTT.